One sample yielded the 6 T cell receptor beta chains listed below, sequenced in a study of cytomegalovirus exposure and HLA in healthy donors. TCRdb's copy holds only in-frame clones and misses some; the assay was immunoSEQ multiplex PCR. The sample has 110,000 or so clones; about 87% are singletons. The specimen was PBMCs. These receptors were collected from a man aged 18 to 30 in good health and CMV-seronegative.

This sequence joins TRBV4-1 and TRBJ2-1, with 9 bases lining up with TRBD2. Trimming cost V 4 bases and J 5 bases; bases outside gene matches: 6. This CDR3 contains 15 residues. CDR1 MGHRA and CDR2 YSYEKL come from the germline V gene. CDR3 residues: CASSRMLAGNNEQFF. CDR3 nucleotide sequence: TGCGCCAGCAGCCGGATGCTAGCGGGGAACAATGAGCAGTTCTTC.

This rearrangement joins TRBV4-2 to TRBJ1-1; D ambiguous. The germline V gene has CDR1 LGHNA and CDR2 YNFKEQ. V was shortened by 1 base and J by 1 base, with 10 bases between the two germline ends. The CDR3 sequence is 15 residues long. The CDR3 here is CASSQGIASNTEAFF. The CDR3, as DNA: TGTGCCAGCAGCCAAGGGATAGCTTCGAACACTGAAGCTTTCTTT.

This clone was observed a single time. J is TRBJ2-7 and V is TRBV6-5, with unresolved D. Germline CDR1 reads MNHEY; CDR2 reads SVGAGI. Trimming shortened V by 11 bases and J by 3 bases, and 14 bases separated the two germline ends. The CDR3 is made up of 12 amino acids. This CDR3 is CAGSRRFYEQYF. The CDR3, as DNA: TGTGCCGGGTCTAGACGGTTCTACGAGCAGTACTTC.

The chain is built from TRBV5-6 and TRBJ1-5, with unresolved D. Per germline, CDR1 SGHDT and CDR2 YYEEEE. The CDR3 covers 16 residues. The V gene lost 2 bases and the J gene lost 4 bases, with 16 bases spanning the gap. The CDR3 DNA is TGTGCCAGCAGCTTTGCGGCCGGTTCAGTGAATCAGCCCCAGCATTTT. The encoded protein is CASSFAAGSVNQPQHF.

The genes are TRBV5-4 and TRBJ2-6; a weak D match, TRBD1 (6 bases). This CDR3 region has 15 residues. The germline CDR1 and CDR2 sequences are SGHNT and YYREEE (reference sequence). Trimming left V 5 bases short and J 1 base short, with 10 bases between. The CDR3 sequence is CASSTTGSGANVLTF. The CDR3, as DNA: TGTGCCAGCAGTACCACAGGGTCTGGGGCCAACGTCCTGACTTTC.

The chain has TRBV7-2 and TRBJ2-1; 15 bases align to TRBD2. Germline lookup yields CDR1 SGHTA and CDR2 FQGNSA. The trim removed 6 bases at V and 3 bases at J, leaving 9 bases unmatched. This CDR3 region has 18 residues. The chain's CDR3 is CASREGLAGGPGYNEQFF. The CDR3 DNA reads TGTGCCAGCAGAGAAGGACTAGCGGGGGGGCCCGGCTACAATGAGCAGTTCTTC.